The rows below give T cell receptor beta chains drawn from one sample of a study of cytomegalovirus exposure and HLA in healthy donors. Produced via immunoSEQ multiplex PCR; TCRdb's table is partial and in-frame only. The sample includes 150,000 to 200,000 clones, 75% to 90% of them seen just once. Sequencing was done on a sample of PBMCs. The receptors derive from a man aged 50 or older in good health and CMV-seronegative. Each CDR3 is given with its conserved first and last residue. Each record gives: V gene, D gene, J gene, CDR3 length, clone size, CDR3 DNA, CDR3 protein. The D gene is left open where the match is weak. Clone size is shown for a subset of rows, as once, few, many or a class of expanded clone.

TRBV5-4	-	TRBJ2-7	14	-	TGTGCCAGCAGCTGGGTGGGGAGCTCCTACGAGCAGTACTTC	CASSWVGSSYEQYF
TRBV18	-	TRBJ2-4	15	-	TGTGCCAGCTCACCGAACTCCGATGGCAAAAACATTCAGTACTTC	CASSPNSDGKNIQYF
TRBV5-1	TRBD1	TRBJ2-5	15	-	TGCGCCAGCAGCTTGGGCAGGGGGCTGGAAGAGACCCAGTACTTC	CASSLGRGLEETQYF
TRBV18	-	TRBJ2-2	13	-	TGTGCCAGCTCACCCACTTACACCGGGGAGCTGTTTTTT	CASSPTYTGELFF
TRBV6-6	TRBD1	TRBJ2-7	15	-	TGTGCCAGCAGTCCCGGGACAGGGGGCGTTTACGAGCAGTACTTC	CASSPGTGGVYEQYF
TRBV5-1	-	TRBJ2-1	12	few	TGCGCCAGCAGCCTGAACAGCGGTGAGCAGTTCTTC	CASSLNSGEQFF
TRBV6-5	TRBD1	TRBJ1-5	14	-	TGTGCCAGCAGTTGGGGGACAGGTGATCAGCCCCAGCATTTT	CASSWGTGDQPQHF
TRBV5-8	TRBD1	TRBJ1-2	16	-	TGTGCCAGCAGCTTACAGACAGGGTTGGCTAACTATGGCTACACCTTC	CASSLQTGLANYGYTF
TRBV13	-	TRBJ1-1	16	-	TGTGCCAGCAGCTTAGAGACAGCAGACTCAAACACTGAAGCTTTCTTT	CASSLETADSNTEAFF
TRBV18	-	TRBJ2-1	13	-	TGTGCCAGCTCACCACCGGGCCACAATGAGCAGTTCTTC	CASSPPGHNEQFF
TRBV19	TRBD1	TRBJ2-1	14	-	TGTGCCAGTACCTCGGACAGGGGATACAATGAGCAGTTCTTC	CASTSDRGYNEQFF
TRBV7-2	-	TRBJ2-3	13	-	TGTGCCACCATGCCTAGCGGCACAGATACGCAGTATTTT	CATMPSGTDTQYF
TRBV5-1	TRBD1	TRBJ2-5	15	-	TGCGCCAGCAGCATTCGGGACAGGCGAGGCGAGACCCAGTACTTC	CASSIRDRRGETQYF
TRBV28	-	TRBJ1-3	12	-	TGTGCCAGCAGTTTAAGCGGAAACACCATATATTTT	CASSLSGNTIYF
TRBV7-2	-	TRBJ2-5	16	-	TGTGCCAGCAGCCCCAATTCGGGGACACGAGGGGAGACCCAGTACTTC	CASSPNSGTRGETQYF
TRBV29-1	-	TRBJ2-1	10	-	TGCAGCGTTGACAAAAATGAGCAGTTCTTC	CSVDKNEQFF
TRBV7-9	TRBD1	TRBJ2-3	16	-	TGTGCCAGCAGCCCCCGACAGGGGGCGAGTACAGATACGCAGTATTTT	CASSPRQGASTDTQYF
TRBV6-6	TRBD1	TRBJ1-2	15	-	TGTGCCAGCAACCTGGGACAGGGGGCTAACTATGGCTACACCTTC	CASNLGQGANYGYTF
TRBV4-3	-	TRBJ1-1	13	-	TGCGCCAGCAGCTCCGCCCGGGGTTCTGAAGCTTTCTTT	CASSSARGSEAFF
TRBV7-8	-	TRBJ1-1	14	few	TGTGCCAGCAGCTTATCCCAGGGAGGGCGGAAAGCTTTCTTT	CASSLSQGGRKAFF
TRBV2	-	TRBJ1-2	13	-	TGTGCCAGCAGTGTTCAGGGGAATAGGGGCTACACCTTC	CASSVQGNRGYTF
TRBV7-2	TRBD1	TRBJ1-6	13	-	TGTGCCAGCAGGGGACAGGGAGTTTCACCCCTCCACTTT	CASRGQGVSPLHF
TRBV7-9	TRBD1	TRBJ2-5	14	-	TGTGCCAGCAGCTGGGGGACAGGGAAAGAGACCCAGTACTTC	CASSWGTGKETQYF
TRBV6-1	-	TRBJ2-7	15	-	TGTGCCAGCAGTGACCCGATTCCGAGGGATGGCGAGCAGTACTTC	CASSDPIPRDGEQYF
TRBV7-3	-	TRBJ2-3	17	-	TGTGCCAGCAGCCCTCAGCAGGGCACCCCTAGCACAGATACGCAGTATTTT	CASSPQQGTPSTDTQYF
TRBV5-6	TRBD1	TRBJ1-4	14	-	TGTGCCAGCAGGCGGACAGGGGACAATGAAAAACTGTTTTTT	CASRRTGDNEKLFF
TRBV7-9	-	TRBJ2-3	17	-	TGTGCCAGCAGCTTAGGTTTTCTCAGGGAAGGCACAGATACGCAGTATTTT	CASSLGFLREGTDTQYF
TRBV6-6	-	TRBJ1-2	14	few	TGTGCCAGCCAAGTAGGGCAGGGGAGCTATGGCTACACCTTC	CASQVGQGSYGYTF
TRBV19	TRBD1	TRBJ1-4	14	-	TGTGCCGGAGGGGGACAGGCGGGTAATGAAAAACTGTTTTTT	CAGGGQAGNEKLFF
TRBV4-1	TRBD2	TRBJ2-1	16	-	TGCGCCAGCAGCAAAGGAACTAGCGGACTCTACAATGAGCAGTTCTTC	CASSKGTSGLYNEQFF
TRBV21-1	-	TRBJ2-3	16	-	TGTGCCAGCCGAGAAGGACTAGCGGGAGTCACAGATACGCAGTATTTT	CASREGLAGVTDTQYF
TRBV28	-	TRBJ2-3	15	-	TGTGCCAGCAGTTTCCCCAAGCGGAGCACAGATACGCAGTATTTT	CASSFPKRSTDTQYF
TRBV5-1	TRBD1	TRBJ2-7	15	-	TGCGCCAGCAGCTTGGGACAGGGGAAATCACACGAGCAGTACTTC	CASSLGQGKSHEQYF
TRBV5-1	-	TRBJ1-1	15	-	TGCGCCAGCAGCTTAAACGTCGGGAAGAACACTGAAGCTTTCTTT	CASSLNVGKNTEAFF
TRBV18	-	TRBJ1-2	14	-	TGTGCCAGCTCACCAATAACAGGGAGGGATGGCTACACCTTC	CASSPITGRDGYTF
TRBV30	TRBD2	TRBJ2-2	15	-	TGTGCCTGGACTAGCGGGAGAAGAAGCACCGGGGAGCTGTTTTTT	CAWTSGRRSTGELFF
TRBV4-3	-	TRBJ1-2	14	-	TGCGCCAGCAGCCAATCGAGGGCTAACTATGGCTACACCTTC	CASSQSRANYGYTF
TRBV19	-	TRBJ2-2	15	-	TGTGCCAGTAGTATAGCCAGGGCTGGGCCCGGGGAGCTGTTTTTT	CASSIARAGPGELFF
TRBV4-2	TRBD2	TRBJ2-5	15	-	TGTGCCAGCAGCCAAGAGGGACTAGCGGAAGAGACCCAGTACTTC	CASSQEGLAEETQYF
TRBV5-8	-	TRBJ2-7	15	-	TGTGCCAGCAGCTCTTTTGGGGCAGCCCAAACCGGGCAGTACTTC	CASSSFGAAQTGQYF
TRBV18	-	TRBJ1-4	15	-	TGTGCCAGCTCACTCCAACAACACACTAATGAAAAACTGTTTTTT	CASSLQQHTNEKLFF
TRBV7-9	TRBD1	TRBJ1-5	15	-	TGTGCCAGCAGCTCAACCGGGACAGGGTACCAGCCCCAGCATTTT	CASSSTGTGYQPQHF
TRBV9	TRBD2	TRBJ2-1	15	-	TGTGCCAGCAGCACGAGCGGGAGGTCGGGAAATGAGCAGTTCTTC	CASSTSGRSGNEQFF
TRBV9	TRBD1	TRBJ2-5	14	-	TGTGCCAGCAGCGTAGGACAGGGTGGGGAGACCCAGTACTTC	CASSVGQGGETQYF
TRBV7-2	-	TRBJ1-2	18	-	TGTGCCAGCAGCTTAGCGCGAGGGATGGAAGGAGTAGACTATGGCTACACCTTC	CASSLARGMEGVDYGYTF
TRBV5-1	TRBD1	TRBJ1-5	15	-	TGCGCCAGCAGCTTGGAGGGGACAGGGGTTCAGCCCCAGCATTTT	CASSLEGTGVQPQHF
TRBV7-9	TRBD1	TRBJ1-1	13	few	TGTGCCAGCAGCTTCGGGACAGGGACTGAAGCTTTCTTT	CASSFGTGTEAFF
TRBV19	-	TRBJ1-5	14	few	TGTGCCAGTAACAATGGGGCGGCCAATCAGCCCCAGCATTTT	CASNNGAANQPQHF
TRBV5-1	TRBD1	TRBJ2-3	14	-	TGCGCCAGCAGCTGGTGGACAGGGGCAGATACGCAGTATTTT	CASSWWTGADTQYF
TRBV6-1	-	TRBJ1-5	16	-	TGTGCCAGCAGTGAAGGGTCGGGGCAGGGGAATCAGCCCCAGCATTTT	CASSEGSGQGNQPQHF
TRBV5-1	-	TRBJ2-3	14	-	TGCGCCAGCAGCTTGAGTAGCGAGGCAGATACGCAGTATTTT	CASSLSSEADTQYF
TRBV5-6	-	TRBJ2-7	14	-	TGTGCCAGCAGCTTAGAACAGGGCCTCTACGAGCAGTACTTC	CASSLEQGLYEQYF
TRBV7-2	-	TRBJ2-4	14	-	TGTGCCAGCAGCCCCTCAGGGCGCCAGAACATTCAGTACTTC	CASSPSGRQNIQYF
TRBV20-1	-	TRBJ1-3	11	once	TGCAGTGCTCCTTTCGGAAACACCATATATTTT	CSAPFGNTIYF
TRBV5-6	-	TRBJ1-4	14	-	TGTGCCAGCAGTCCAGGTCAGGGAGGTGAAAAACTGTTTTTT	CASSPGQGGEKLFF